This TCR beta chain stems from a study of T cell responses to AZD1222 COVID-19 vaccine. At the level of the study: Second-dose timings of about 4 or about 12 weeks were pooled. Broader study findings: Among vaccine-associated CD4 TCRs, coverage spanned spike, with dominance at 160-218 and 743-854.

The CDR3 consists of 15 residues. Germline V gives CDR1 SGHRS, CDR2 YFSETQ. V was clipped by 4 bases and J by 4 bases; unmatched bases: 7. Comments on this clone: Its antigen is not known.

Produced via immunoSEQ multiplex PCR; TCRdb's table is partial and in-frame only. In the table there are 150,000 to 200,000 clones, approximately 94% of which are singletons. The chain uses TRBV5-1 and TRBJ2-7; 11 bases line up with TRBD2. This specimen was peripheral blood, taken on day 0 of AZD1222 vaccination. The sequence was collected from an adult in good health. The DNA for the CDR3 is TGCGCCAGCAGCAGTACTAGCGGGAGAAGGTACGAGCAGTACTTC. This sequence encodes CASSSTSGRRYEQYF.